This T cell receptor (beta chain) originates from a study of regulatory T cells in long-lasting Graves disease (dated by TCRdb to the early 2020s). Background on the whole study: To count as having persistent Graves' disease, a patient had to have received antithyroid drug treatment for over 5 years with TSH receptor autoantibodies remaining persistently positive. Patients with persistent Graves' disease were compared with patients with newly diagnosed Graves' disease using TCR sequencing and RNA sequencing of peripheral blood. The study was registered as a clinical trial and conducted in China. TCR sequencing covered some 13 persistent and around 20 newly diagnosed Graves' disease patients, approximately 33 samples in total. Persistent Graves' disease patients in the clinical cohort had taken antithyroid drugs for approximately 10 years on average.

Study-wide findings and limitations: The study examined only peripheral blood because the primary lesion, thyroid tissue, could not be accessed. The small sample size was acknowledged by the authors as a limitation that may reduce accuracy. Sequencing and analysis were restricted to the TCR beta chain. Lower TCR Shannon entropy and fewer highly expanded clones were observed in persistent Graves' disease patients than in newly diagnosed patients, which suggested clonal expansion. TRBV28, TRBJ1-2 and TRBJ2-5 were preferentially used in persistent disease, while TRBV20-1 and TRBJ2-1 were favored in newly diagnosed disease. Patients with persistent disease shared more public clonotypes (approximately 2,500) than newly diagnosed patients did (966).

What this sample's time point label stands for: persistent/refractory GD, antithyroid drugs over 5 years with positive TRAb. For both TCR sequencing and RNA sequencing, RNA was extracted from PBMCs using TRIzol. Graves' disease was diagnosed according to American Thyroid Association guidelines. Patients were recruited from an endocrinology department in Xi'an, China. Each patient gave about 9.1 milliliters of peripheral blood, collected in an EDTA anticoagulant tube. Ficoll Paque Plus density gradient separation was used to isolate PBMCs, and no additional T cell sorting was done. RNA quality was checked with an Agilent 2100 Bioanalyzer and agarose gel, and concentration with a NanoDrop 2000. The CDR3 goes from the cysteine to the phenylalanine over 13 residues. Only the CDR3 part of the read is kept: 39 bases, read in frame from the first base. The junction shows trimming of 5 bases on V and 7 bases on J, plus 9 bases between the germline ends. Per the germline V gene (reference sequence), SEHNR is the CDR1 and FQNEAQ is the CDR2.

Receptor libraries were prepared by multiplex PCR. The instrument was an Illumina HiSeq 4000. TCR beta libraries were built with iRepertoire HTBI primers and Arm-PCR amplification of CDR3 regions. Gel purification was performed on PCR products prior to sequencing. Under the source paper's analysis protocol: Gene usage analysis of CDR3 amino acid clonotypes used the roughly 60 TRBV and more than 13 TRBJ segments found across samples. COPE and FqMerger were used to merge filtered high-quality paired reads into contigs. BLAST was used to align contigs to IMGT TRBV, TRBD and TRBJ reference genes, with CDR3 defined following IMGT. Any clonotype with a frequency above 0.1% was classified as a highly expanded clone. Shannon entropy served as the measure of repertoire diversity, while the Gini coefficient captured V-J evenness. Clonotypes shared by more than one individual were considered public. The raw public reads went through TCRdb reprocessing: fastp at Q25, MiXCR clone calling, in-frame beta chains kept. When rows share a CDR3 protein, they turn into one entry using the most common DNA and genes. These V and J calls rely on TCRdb rather than the paper's analysis. This sample is represented by about 470,000 distinct CDR3 sequences; about a fifth of them were singletons. The ten largest clonotypes hold around 7% of the sample.

With respect to this clonotype: Its binding antigen is unknown. No much larger clone is present one base from it, and per-base qualities are unavailable.

The starting material was peripheral blood mononuclear cells (PBMCs), obtained when the disease was refractory, from a patient treated with antithyroid drugs. The TCR comes from a female donor with Graves disease. Recombination joined TRBV7-9 with TRBJ1-6; the D gene assignment is ambiguous. The sequence in DNA is TGTGCCAGCAGCCATACGGACAATTCACCCCTCCACTTT. Translated, this gives CASSHTDNSPLHF.